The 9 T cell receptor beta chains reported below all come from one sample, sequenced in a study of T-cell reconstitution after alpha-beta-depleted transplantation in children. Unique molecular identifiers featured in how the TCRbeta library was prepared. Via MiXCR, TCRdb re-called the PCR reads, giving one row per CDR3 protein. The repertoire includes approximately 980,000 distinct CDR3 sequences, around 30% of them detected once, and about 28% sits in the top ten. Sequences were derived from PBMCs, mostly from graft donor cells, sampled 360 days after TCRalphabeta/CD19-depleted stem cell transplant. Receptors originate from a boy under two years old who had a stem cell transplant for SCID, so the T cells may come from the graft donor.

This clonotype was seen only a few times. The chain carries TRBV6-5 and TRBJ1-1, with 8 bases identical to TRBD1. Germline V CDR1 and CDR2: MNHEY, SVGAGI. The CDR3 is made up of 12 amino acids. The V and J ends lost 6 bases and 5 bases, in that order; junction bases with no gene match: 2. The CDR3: CASRDRVTEAFF. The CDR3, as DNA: TGTGCCAGCAGGGACAGGGTGACTGAAGCTTTCTTT.

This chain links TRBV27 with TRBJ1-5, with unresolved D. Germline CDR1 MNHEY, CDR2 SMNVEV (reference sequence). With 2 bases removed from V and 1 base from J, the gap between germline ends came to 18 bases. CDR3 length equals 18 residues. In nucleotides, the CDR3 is TGTGCCAGCAGTTTACTGGCGCCAGCGAGGTTGAGCAATCAGCCCCAGCATTTT. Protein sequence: CASSLLAPARLSNQPQHF.

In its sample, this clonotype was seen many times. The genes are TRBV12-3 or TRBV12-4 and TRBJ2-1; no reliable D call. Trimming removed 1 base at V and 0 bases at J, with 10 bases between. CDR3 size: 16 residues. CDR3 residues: CASSLGVRSSYNEQFF. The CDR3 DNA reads TGTGCCAGCAGTTTAGGGGTCCGTAGCTCCTACAATGAGCAGTTCTTC.

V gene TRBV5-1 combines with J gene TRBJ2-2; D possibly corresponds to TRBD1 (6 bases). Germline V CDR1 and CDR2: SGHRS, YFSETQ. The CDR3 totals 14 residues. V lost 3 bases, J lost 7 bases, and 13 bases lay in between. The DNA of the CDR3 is TGCGCCAGCAGCTATCAGGGGCTGGGCGGGGAGCTGTTTTTT. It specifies CASSYQGLGGELFF. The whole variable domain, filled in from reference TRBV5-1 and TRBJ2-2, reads KAGVTQTPRYLIKTRGQQVTLSCSPISGHRSVSWYQQTPGQGLQFLFEYFSETQRNKGNFPGRFSGRQFSNSRSEMNVSTLELGDSALYLCASSYQGLGGELFFGEGSRLTVL.

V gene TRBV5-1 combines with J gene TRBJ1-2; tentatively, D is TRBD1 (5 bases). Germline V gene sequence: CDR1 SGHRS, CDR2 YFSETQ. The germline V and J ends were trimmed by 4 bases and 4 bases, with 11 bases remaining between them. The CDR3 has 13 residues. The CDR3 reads CASSPGTIYGYTF. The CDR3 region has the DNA TGCGCCAGCAGCCCCGGGACCATCTATGGCTACACCTTC. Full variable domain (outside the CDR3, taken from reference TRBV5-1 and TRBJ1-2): KAGVTQTPRYLIKTRGQQVTLSCSPISGHRSVSWYQQTPGQGLQFLFEYFSETQRNKGNFPGRFSGRQFSNSRSEMNVSTLELGDSALYLCASSPGTIYGYTFGSGTRLTVV.

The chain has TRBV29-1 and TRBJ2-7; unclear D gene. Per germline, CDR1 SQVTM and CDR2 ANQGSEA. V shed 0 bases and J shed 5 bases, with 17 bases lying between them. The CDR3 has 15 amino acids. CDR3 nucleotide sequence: TGCAGCGTTGAAGACGAAAGGCGGACCCCCAACGAGCAGTACTTC. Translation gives CSVEDERRTPNEQYF.

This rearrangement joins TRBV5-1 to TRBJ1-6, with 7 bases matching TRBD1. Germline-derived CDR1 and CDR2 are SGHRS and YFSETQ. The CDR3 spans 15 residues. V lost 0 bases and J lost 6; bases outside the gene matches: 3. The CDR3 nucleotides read TGCGCCAGCAGCTTGGACAGGGGTGGTAATTCACCCCTCCACTTT. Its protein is CASSLDRGGNSPLHF.

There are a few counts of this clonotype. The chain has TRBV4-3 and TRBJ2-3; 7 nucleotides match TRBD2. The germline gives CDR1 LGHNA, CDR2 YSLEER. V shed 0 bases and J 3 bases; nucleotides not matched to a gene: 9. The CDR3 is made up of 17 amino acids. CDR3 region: CASSQDDGGGGTDTQYF. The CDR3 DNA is TGCGCCAGCAGCCAAGATGATGGCGGGGGAGGGACAGATACGCAGTATTTT.

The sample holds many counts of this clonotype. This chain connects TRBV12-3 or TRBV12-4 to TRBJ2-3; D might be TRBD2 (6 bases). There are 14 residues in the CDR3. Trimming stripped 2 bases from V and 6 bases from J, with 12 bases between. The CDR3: CASSLFRDSDTQYF. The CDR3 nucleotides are TGTGCCAGCAGTTTATTCCGGGACTCCGATACGCAGTATTTT.